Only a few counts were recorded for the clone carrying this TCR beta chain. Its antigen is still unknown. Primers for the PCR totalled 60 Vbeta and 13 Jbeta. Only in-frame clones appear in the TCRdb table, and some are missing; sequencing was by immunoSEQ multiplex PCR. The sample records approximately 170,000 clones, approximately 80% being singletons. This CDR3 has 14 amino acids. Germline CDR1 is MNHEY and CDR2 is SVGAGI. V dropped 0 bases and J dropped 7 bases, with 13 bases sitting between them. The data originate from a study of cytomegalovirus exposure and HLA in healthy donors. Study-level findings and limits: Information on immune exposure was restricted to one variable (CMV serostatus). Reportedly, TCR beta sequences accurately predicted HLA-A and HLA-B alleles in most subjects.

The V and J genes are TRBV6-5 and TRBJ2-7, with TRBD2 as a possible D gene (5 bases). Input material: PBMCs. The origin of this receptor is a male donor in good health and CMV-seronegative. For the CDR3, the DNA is TGTGCCAGCAGTTACTCGGCCCCTTCGGGGGAGCAGTACTTC. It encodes CASSYSAPSGEQYF.